The entry that follows covers one T cell receptor beta chain sequence. As yet, its antigen is unknown. The data are from a study of response to subunit inactivated influenza vaccine. Losses at the gene ends were 2 bases for V and 0 bases for J; bases not matched to a gene: 8. Per the germline V gene, CDR1 is MGHRA and CDR2 is YSYEKL. The CDR3 extends over 17 amino acids. TCRdb ran MiXCR on the RT-PCR reads and lists one entry per CDR3 protein. The sample comprises hundreds of thousands of distinct CDR3 sequences, around 13% of which are singletons, and about 7.6% rests with the top ten. Regarding the study as a whole: Few additional T cells are recruited per seasonal influenza vaccination, authors suggested.

The sequenced sample was PBMCs from blood, obtained 14 days before vaccination. The gene calls are TRBV4-1 and TRBJ1-2, with 8 nucleotides matching TRBD1. The sequence was obtained from a man aged 50-59 years who received an inactivated influenza vaccine. The CDR3 DNA follows: TGCGCCAGCAGCCAACGACAGGGGTATTCTACTAACTATGGCTACACCTTC. It codes for CASSQRQGYSTNYGYTF.